These 10 T cell receptor beta chains came from one sample sequenced in a study of cytomegalovirus exposure and HLA in healthy donors. PCR employed 60 Vbeta and 13 Jbeta primers. Sequencing used immunoSEQ multiplex PCR; TCRdb keeps in-frame clones, though not all of them. The table includes 99,000 or so clones, approximately 72% detected once. Sample: PBMCs. Receptor source: a young man in good health and CMV-seronegative.

The chain uses TRBV19 and TRBJ1-5; perhaps TRBD1 as D (6 bases). V was clipped by 5 bases and J by 0 bases, with 20 bases between them. From germline, CDR1 is LNHDA and CDR2 SQIVND (reference sequence). The CDR3 runs to 18 residues. CDR3 nucleotide sequence: TGTGCCAGTAGTCCCACTACAGGGACCGCCGTTAGCAATCAGCCCCAGCATTTT. Its translation: CASSPTTGTAVSNQPQHF. Full variable domain (remainder filled in from reference TRBV19 and TRBJ1-5): DGGITQSPKYLFRKEGQNVTLSCEQNLNHDAMYWYRQDPGQGLRLIYYSQIVNDFQKGDIAEGYSVSREKKESFPLTVTSAQKNPTAFYLCASSPTTGTAVSNQPQHFGDGTRLSIL.

The chain links TRBV4-3 to TRBJ1-6, with a tentative D call TRBD1 (5 bases). Trimming took 0 bases from V and 10 from J, leaving 13 bases between them. Per the germline V gene, CDR1 is LGHNA and CDR2 is YSLEER. The CDR3 has 15 amino acids. The CDR3 DNA follows: TGCGCCAGCAGCCAAGATTGGGGGGGGAGCTCACCCCTCCACTTT. Residues: CASSQDWGGSSPLHF.

This clone was counted once. At one boundary the junction diverges from the germline segment, which might be a read error. The chain's CDR3 is CASSSPRQVSFLLAFF. In DNA, the CDR3 is TGTGCCAGCAGTAGTCCTCGACAGGTCTCTTTTTTGTTAGCCTTCTTC. The chain employs TRBV28 and TRBJ2-7, with a weak D call TRBD1 (6 bases). CDR3 length equals 16 residues. Germline loops: CDR1 MDHEN, CDR2 SYDVKM.

The chain joins TRBV28 to TRBJ1-1; 7 bases agree with TRBD1. The ends lost 1 base at V and 5 bases at J; junction bases unmatched: 4. Per the germline V gene, CDR1 is MDHEN and CDR2 is SYDVKM. The CDR3 length is 14 residues. This chain's CDR3 is CASSLSAGGTEAFF. The CDR3 nucleotides read TGTGCCAGCAGTTTATCGGCAGGGGGGACTGAAGCTTTCTTT.

This clone was counted a single time. The chain couples TRBV10-3 to TRBJ1-4; TRBD1 matches at 8 bases. This CDR3 contains 15 residues. Germline CDR1 ENHRY, CDR2 SYGVKD. The trim removed 6 bases at V and 0 bases at J, leaving 3 bases unmatched. The CDR3 is CAISLTGATNEKLFF. Here the CDR3 DNA reads TGTGCCATCAGCCTGACAGGGGCAACTAATGAAAAACTGTTTTTT.

A few counts support this clone. This chain joins TRBV5-1 and TRBJ1-5; 7 positions match TRBD1. The germline gives CDR1 SGHRS, CDR2 YFSETQ. With 4 bases clipped from V and 5 bases from J, the junction kept 3 bases outside the gene matches. CDR3 length: 13 amino acids. The chain's CDR3 is CASSAGQDQPQHF. The CDR3 bases are TGCGCCAGCAGCGCCGGACAGGATCAGCCCCAGCATTTT.

The rearrangement uses TRBV5-3 and TRBJ1-1; 7 positions agree with TRBD1. TRBV5-3 qualifies as an ORF whose function is uncertain. Trimming at V came to 3 bases and at J to 4 bases, leaving 9 bases not matched to a gene. The CDR3 is 15 residues long. CDR3 nucleotide sequence: TGTGCCAGAAGCTACCGACAGGGCGGGTGCACTGAAGCTTTCTTT. Translated: CARSYRQGGCTEAFF.

This clone was seen only a few times. The chain has TRBV6-5 and TRBJ1-2, with TRBD1 identical over 8 bases. The J segment lost 6 bases and the V segment lost 7 bases, leaving 7 bases of the junction unmatched. Germline CDR1 MNHEY, CDR2 SVGAGI. The CDR3 runs to 13 residues. The CDR3 loop reads CASTDQGADGYTF. CDR3 in DNA: TGTGCCAGCACCGACCAGGGGGCAGATGGCTACACCTTC.

The chain recombines TRBV28 with TRBJ2-7; D is unresolved. Between the trimmed V and J ends, which lost 4 bases and 6 bases, there was a span of 7 bases. Germline lookup yields CDR1 MDHEN and CDR2 SYDVKM. The CDR3 consists of 11 residues. The CDR3 region is CASSSTAEQYF. In nucleotides, the CDR3 is TGTGCCAGCAGTTCCACAGCCGAGCAGTACTTC.

The V gene is TRBV9, the J gene TRBJ2-1, with TRBD2 matching 10 bases. Trimming removed 3 bases from V and 11 bases from J; junction bases left unmatched: 17. Germline CDR1 is SGDLS and CDR2 is YYNGEE. CDR3 size: 17 residues. In nucleotides, the CDR3 is TGTGCCAGCAGCGGACGGCCTGGGCTAGCGGGAGTCTGGAAGCAGTTCTTC. It is translated as CASSGRPGLAGVWKQFF.